This TCR beta chain was identified during a study of T cell repertoires in cytomegalovirus infection. Regarding this clonotype: The antigen is not known.

This CDR3 has 15 amino acids. The germline V gene has CDR1 LGHDT and CDR2 YNNKEL (reference sequence). V was clipped by 1 base and J by 7 bases, with 11 bases between them. TCRdb called the reads again in MiXCR, with one record for every CDR3 protein. The data contain about 770,000 distinct CDR3 sequences, just under 30% of them singletons. The source is a human donor in good health (CMV status not recorded). Some clones in this sample may be carry-over from other donors' samples. V is TRBV3-1 and J is TRBJ1-6; no firm D call. The material sequenced was cultured CD8+ T cells from PBMCs, taken from culture after CMV antigen stimulation. DNA for the CDR3: TGTGCCAGCAGCCAAGTCCCCAGTACGAATTCACCCCTCCACTTT. Amino acid sequence: CASSQVPSTNSPLHF.